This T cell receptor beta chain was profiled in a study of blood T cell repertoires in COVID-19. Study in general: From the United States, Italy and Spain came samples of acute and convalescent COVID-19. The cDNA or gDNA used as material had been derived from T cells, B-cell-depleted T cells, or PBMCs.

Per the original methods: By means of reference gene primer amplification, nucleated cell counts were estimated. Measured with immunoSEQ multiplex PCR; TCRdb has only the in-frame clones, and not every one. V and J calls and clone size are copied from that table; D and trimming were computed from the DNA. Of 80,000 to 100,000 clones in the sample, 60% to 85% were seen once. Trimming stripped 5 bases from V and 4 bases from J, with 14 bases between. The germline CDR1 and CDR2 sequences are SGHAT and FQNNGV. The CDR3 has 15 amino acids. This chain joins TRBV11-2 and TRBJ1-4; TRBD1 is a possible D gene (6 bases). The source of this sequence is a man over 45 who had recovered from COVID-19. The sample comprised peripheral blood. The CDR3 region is CASSGRGLGNEKLFF. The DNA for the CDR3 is TGTGCCAGCAGCGGGCGGGGGCTGGGTAATGAAAAACTGTTTTTT.